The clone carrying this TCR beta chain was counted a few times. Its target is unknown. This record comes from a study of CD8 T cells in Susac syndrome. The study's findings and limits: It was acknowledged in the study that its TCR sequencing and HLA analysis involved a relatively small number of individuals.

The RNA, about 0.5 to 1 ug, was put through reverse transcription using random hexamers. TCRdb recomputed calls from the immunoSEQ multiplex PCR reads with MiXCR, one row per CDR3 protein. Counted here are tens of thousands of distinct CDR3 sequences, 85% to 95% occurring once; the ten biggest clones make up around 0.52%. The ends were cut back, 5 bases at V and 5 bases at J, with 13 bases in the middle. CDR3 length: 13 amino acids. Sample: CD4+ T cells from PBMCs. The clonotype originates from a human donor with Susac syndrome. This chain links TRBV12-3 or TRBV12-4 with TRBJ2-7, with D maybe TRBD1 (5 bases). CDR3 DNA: TGTGCCAGCAGTCCGGACACACTCCACGAGCAGTACTTC. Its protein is CASSPDTLHEQYF.